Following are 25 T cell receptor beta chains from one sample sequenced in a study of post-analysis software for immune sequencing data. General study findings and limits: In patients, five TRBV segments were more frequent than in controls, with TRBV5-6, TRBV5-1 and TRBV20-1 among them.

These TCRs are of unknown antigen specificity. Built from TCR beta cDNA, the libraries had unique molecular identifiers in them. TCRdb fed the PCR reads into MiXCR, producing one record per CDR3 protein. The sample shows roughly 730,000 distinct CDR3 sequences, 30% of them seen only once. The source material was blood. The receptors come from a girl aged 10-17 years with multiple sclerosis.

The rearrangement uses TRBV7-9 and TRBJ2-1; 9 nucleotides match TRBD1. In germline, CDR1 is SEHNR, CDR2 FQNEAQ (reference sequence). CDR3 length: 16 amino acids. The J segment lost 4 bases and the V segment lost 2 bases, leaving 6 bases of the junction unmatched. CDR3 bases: TGTGCCAGCAGCTTAAGGGTGGGACAGGGATACAATGAGCAGTTCTTC. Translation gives CASSLRVGQGYNEQFF.

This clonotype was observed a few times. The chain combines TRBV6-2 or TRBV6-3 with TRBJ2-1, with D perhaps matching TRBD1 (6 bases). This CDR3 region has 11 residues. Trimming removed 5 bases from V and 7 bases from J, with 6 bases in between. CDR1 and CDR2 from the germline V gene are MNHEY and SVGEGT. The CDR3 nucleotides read TGTGCCAGCAGTGACAGGAATGAGCAGTTCTTC. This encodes CASSDRNEQFF.

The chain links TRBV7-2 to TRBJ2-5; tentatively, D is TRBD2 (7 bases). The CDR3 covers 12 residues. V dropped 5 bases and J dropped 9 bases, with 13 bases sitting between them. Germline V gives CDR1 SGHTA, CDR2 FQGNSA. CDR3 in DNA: TGTGCCAGCAGCCGAGGGGGGGATCCCCAGTACTTC. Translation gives CASSRGGDPQYF.

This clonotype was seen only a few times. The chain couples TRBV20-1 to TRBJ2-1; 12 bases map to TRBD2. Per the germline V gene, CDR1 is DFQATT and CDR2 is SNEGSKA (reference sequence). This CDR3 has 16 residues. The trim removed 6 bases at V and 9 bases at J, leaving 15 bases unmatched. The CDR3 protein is CSAEPGLAGWASEQFF. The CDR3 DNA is TGCAGTGCGGAACCCGGACTAGCGGGATGGGCCAGTGAGCAGTTCTTC.

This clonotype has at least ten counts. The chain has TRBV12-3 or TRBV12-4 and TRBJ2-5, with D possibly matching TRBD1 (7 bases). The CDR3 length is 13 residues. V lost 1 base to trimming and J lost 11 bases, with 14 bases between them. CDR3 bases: TGTGCCAGCAGTTTAGGACAGGGCGGAGGGCAGTACTTC. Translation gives CASSLGQGGGQYF.

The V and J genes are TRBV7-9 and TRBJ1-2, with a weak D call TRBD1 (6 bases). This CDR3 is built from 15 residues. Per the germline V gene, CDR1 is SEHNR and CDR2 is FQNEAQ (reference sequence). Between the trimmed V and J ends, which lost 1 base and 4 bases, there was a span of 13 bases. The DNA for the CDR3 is TGTGCCAGCAGCTTAGAGACAGGATGGGGCTATGGCTACACCTTC. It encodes CASSLETGWGYGYTF.

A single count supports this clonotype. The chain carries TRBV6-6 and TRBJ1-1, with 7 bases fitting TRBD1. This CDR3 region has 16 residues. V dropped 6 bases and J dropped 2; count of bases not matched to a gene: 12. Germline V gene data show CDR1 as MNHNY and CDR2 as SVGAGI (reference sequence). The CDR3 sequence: CASRQRQTGLNTEAFF. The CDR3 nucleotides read TGTGCCAGCAGGCAGAGACAGACAGGGCTCAACACTGAAGCTTTCTTT.

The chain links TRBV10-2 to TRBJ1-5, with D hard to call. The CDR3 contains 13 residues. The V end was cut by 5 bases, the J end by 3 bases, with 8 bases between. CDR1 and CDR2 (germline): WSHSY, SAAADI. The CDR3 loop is CASSLSFNQPQHF. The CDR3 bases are TGCGCCAGCAGTCTGAGTTTCAATCAGCCCCAGCATTTT.

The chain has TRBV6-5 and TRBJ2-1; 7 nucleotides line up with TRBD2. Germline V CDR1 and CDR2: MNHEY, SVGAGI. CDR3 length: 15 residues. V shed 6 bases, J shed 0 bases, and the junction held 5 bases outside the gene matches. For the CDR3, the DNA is TGTGCCAGCAGGAAAGCGGGGAGCTCCTACAATGAGCAGTTCTTC. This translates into CASRKAGSSYNEQFF.

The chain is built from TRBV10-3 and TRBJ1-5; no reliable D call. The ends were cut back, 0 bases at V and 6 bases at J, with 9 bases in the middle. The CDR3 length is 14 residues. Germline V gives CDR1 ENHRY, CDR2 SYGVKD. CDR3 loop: CAISESSSRQPQHF. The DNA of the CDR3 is TGTGCCATCAGTGAGTCGAGCTCACGTCAGCCCCAGCATTTT.

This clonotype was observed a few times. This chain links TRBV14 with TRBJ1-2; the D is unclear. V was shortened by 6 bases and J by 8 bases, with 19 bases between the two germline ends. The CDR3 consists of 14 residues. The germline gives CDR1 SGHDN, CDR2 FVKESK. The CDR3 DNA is TGTGCCAGCAGTCGATGGCCGGGAGAGAACGGCTACACCTTC. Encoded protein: CASSRWPGENGYTF.

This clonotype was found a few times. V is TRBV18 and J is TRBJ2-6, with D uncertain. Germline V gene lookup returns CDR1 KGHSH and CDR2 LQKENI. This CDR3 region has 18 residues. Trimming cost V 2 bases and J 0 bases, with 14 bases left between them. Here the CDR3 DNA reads TGTGCCAGCTCACCAGAGCTAGACCTTGGCTCTGGGGCCAACGTCCTGACTTTC. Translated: CASSPELDLGSGANVLTF.

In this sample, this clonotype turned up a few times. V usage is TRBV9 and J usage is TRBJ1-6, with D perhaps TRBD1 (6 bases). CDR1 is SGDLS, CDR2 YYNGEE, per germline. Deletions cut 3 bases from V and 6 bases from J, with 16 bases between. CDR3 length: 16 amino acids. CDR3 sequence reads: CASSGTFRDINSPLHF. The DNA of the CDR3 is TGTGCCAGCAGCGGAACCTTCCGGGACATTAATTCACCCCTCCACTTT.

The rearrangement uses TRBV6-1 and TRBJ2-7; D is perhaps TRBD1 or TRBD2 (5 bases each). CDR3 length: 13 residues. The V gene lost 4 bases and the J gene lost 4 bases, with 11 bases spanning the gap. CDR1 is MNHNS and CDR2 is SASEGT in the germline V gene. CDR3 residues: CASSVSEGYEQYF. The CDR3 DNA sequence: TGTGCCAGCAGTGTAAGCGAGGGGTACGAGCAGTACTTC.

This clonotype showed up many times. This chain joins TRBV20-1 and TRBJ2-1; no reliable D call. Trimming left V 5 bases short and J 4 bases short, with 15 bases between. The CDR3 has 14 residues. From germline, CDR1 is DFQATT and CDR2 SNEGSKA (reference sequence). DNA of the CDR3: TGCAGTGCTCCCCCCGGGTTGGTATACAATGAGCAGTTCTTC. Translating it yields CSAPPGLVYNEQFF.

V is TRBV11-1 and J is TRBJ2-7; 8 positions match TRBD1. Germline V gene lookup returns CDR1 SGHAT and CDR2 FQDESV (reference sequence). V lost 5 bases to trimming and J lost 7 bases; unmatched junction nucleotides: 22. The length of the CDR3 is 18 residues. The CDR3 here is CASSPQDWGTGSYNEQYF. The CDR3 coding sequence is TGTGCCAGCAGCCCCCAAGATTGGGGGACAGGCTCCTACAATGAGCAGTACTTC.

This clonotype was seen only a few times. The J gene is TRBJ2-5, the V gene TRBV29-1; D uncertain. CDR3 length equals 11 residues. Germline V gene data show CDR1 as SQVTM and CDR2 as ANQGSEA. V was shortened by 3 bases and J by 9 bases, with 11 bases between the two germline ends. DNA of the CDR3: TGCAGCGTTGATGGCAGCGTGGCCCAGTACTTC. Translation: CSVDGSVAQYF.

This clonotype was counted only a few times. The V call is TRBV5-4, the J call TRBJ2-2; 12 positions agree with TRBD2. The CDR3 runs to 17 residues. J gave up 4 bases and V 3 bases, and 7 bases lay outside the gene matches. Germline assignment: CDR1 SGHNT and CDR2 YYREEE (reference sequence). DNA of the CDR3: TGTGCCAGCAGCTCTAGCGGGGGGGCACCAGTCACCGGGGAGCTGTTTTTT. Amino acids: CASSSSGGAPVTGELFF.

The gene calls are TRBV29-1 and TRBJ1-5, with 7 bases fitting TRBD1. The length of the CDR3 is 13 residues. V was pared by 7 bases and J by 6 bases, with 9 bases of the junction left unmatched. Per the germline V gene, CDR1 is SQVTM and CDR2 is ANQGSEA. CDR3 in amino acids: CSAQGGVGQPQHF. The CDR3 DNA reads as TGCAGCGCCCAGGGGGGAGTAGGTCAGCCCCAGCATTTT. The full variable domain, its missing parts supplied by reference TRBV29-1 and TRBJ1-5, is SAVISQKPSRDICQRGTSLTIQCQVDSQVTMMFWYRQQPGQSLTLIATANQGSEATYESGFVIDKFPISRPNLTFSTLTVSNMSPEDSSIYLCSAQGGVGQPQHFGDGTRLSIL.

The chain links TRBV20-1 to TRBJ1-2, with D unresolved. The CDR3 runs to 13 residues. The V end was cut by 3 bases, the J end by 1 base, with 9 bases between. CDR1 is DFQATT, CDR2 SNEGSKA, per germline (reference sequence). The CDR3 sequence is CSASSGVNYGYTF. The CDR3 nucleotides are TGCAGTGCTAGTTCTGGGGTTAACTATGGCTACACCTTC.

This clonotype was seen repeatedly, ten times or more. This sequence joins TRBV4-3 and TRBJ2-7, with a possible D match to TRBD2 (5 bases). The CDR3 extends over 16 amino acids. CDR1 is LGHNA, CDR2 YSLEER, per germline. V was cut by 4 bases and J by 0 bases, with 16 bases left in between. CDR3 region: CASSRRSELSSYEQYF. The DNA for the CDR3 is TGCGCCAGCAGCCGGAGGAGTGAGCTGAGCTCCTACGAGCAGTACTTC.

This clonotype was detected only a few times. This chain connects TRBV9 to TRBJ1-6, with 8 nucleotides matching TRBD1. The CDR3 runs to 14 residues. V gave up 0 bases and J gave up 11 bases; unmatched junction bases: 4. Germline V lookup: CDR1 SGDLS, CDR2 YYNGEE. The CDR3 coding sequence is TGTGCCAGCAGCGTAGTAGGACAGGGACCACCCCTCCACTTT. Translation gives CASSVVGQGPPLHF.

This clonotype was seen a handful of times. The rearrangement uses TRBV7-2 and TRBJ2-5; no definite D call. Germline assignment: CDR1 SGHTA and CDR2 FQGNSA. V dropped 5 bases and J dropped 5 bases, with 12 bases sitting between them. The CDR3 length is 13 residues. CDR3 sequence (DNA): TGTGCCAGCAGCCCCCATCCCGGTGAGACCCAGTACTTC. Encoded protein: CASSPHPGETQYF.

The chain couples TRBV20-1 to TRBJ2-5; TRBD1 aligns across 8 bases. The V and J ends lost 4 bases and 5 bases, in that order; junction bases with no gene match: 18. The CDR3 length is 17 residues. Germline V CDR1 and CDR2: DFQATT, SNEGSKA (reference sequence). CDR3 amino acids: CSAMDFGTQGARETQYF. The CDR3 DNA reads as TGCAGTGCTATGGACTTCGGGACGCAGGGGGCTCGGGAGACCCAGTACTTC.

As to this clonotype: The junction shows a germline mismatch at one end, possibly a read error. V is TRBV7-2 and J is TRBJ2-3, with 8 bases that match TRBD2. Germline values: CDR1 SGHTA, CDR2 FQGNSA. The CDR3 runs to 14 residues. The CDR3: CASSLAGLENTQYF. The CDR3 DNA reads TGTGCCAGCAGCCTAGCGGGCCTCGAAAATACGCAGTATTTT.